Presented here are 23 T cell receptor beta chains from one specimen sequenced in a study of CD8+ T cells in alopecia areata. Treatment of the sample: oral pan-JAK inhibitor, 5-10 mg twice daily. RNA extraction and reverse transcription yielded cDNA as sequencing template. Data came from immunoSEQ multiplex PCR; TCRdb stores just in-frame clones and leaves some out. The data show 190,000 or so clones, roughly three fifths seen once. The sequences come from CD4+ T cells sorted from blood, collected at week 4, from a patient treated with tofacitinib. The origin of the receptors is a human donor with alopecia areata.

This rearrangement joins TRBV29-1 to TRBJ2-5; 8 bases are a match to TRBD2. CDR1 is SQVTM and CDR2 is ANQGSEA in the germline V gene. The CDR3 is 14 amino acids. V shed 4 bases, J shed 5 bases, and the junction held 9 bases outside the gene matches. CDR3 sequence (DNA): TGCAGCGTTGGGCCCCCGGGGGGGCAGGAGACCCAGTACTTC. This translates into CSVGPPGGQETQYF.

The V call is TRBV29-1, the J call TRBJ2-5; D unresolved. V lost 6 bases and J 4 bases, leaving 12 bases between the germline ends. The V gene's germline CDR1 is SQVTM and CDR2 ANQGSEA. The CDR3 sequence is 12 residues long. The CDR3 loop reads CSVARLGETQYF. In DNA, the CDR3 is TGCAGCGTGGCGAGGCTCGGAGAGACCCAGTACTTC.

This clone turned up a few times. The sample has other DNA sequences that encode this CDR3 too. V usage is TRBV29-1 and J usage is TRBJ2-3, with D perhaps matching TRBD2 (5 bases). The CDR3 sequence is 13 residues long. Looked up from germline, CDR1 is SQVTM and CDR2 is ANQGSEA. V was clipped by 6 bases and J by 0 bases, with 10 bases between them. CDR3 amino acids: CSVSSPSTDTQYF. The CDR3 region has the DNA TGCAGCGTCTCTAGCCCGAGCACAGATACGCAGTATTTT.

The chain carries TRBV19 and TRBJ2-1, with a tentative D call TRBD2 (5 bases). V gave up 3 bases and J gave up 6 bases, with 9 bases separating them. This CDR3 is 13 amino acids long. CDR1 is LNHDA and CDR2 is SQIVND in the germline V gene (reference sequence). The CDR3 DNA reads as TGTGCCAGTAGTATGGGAGTGACCAATGAGCAGTTCTTC. Its protein product is CASSMGVTNEQFF.

The V and J genes are TRBV5-1 and TRBJ2-1; the match to TRBD2 covers 8 bases. CDR1 SGHRS and CDR2 YFSETQ come from the germline V gene. There are 16 residues in the CDR3. V was pared by 3 bases and J by 9 bases, with 14 bases of the junction left unmatched. The CDR3 here is CASSSLVTSGAGEQFF. The CDR3 nucleotides read TGCGCCAGCAGCTCTTTGGTCACTAGCGGAGCTGGTGAGCAGTTCTTC.

The chain couples TRBV5-1 to TRBJ2-3; D call uncertain. The germline CDR1 and CDR2 sequences are SGHRS and YFSETQ. There are 15 residues in the CDR3. V dropped 0 bases and J dropped 0 bases, with 8 bases sitting between them. CDR3 residues: CASSLVRVSTDTQYF. The CDR3 DNA reads TGCGCCAGCAGCTTGGTACGTGTAAGCACAGATACGCAGTATTTT.

The J gene is TRBJ2-6, the V gene TRBV25-1; no clear D gene. V was pared by 3 bases and J by 2 bases, with 8 bases between. The CDR3 is 15 residues long. Germline V gives CDR1 MGHDK, CDR2 SYGVNS. The CDR3 coding sequence is TGTGCCAGCAGTGACTTGGGCACTGGGGCCAACGTCCTGACTTTC. It yields the protein CASSDLGTGANVLTF.

The V call is TRBV30, the J call TRBJ1-2; a possible D gene is TRBD1 (5 bases). The CDR3 totals 15 residues. The germline V gene encodes CDR1 GTSNPN and CDR2 SVGIG (reference sequence). V dropped 0 bases and J dropped 4 bases, with 15 bases sitting between them. The CDR3 region is CAWSVARVGSYGYTF. DNA of the CDR3: TGTGCCTGGAGTGTGGCCAGGGTAGGCTCCTATGGCTACACCTTC.

This clone has a handful of counts. This chain joins TRBV5-6 and TRBJ1-6; 9 bases line up with TRBD1. Germline loops: CDR1 SGHDT, CDR2 YYEEEE. The CDR3 spans 13 residues. Unmatched junction bases numbered 3, after V lost 4 bases and J lost 10 bases. CDR3 loop: CASSGTGSSPLHF. CDR3 nucleotides: TGTGCCAGCAGCGGGACAGGGAGCTCACCCCTCCACTTT.

In its sample, this clone was seen a few times. The chain carries TRBV28 and TRBJ1-4; TRBD1 aligns across 8 bases. This CDR3 region has 15 residues. V trimming: 5 bases; J trimming: 5 bases; junction bases outside the gene matches: 7. Germline V gene lookup returns CDR1 MDHEN and CDR2 SYDVKM. The CDR3 protein is CASSPRDRPNEKLFF. In DNA, the CDR3 is TGTGCCAGCAGTCCCCGGGACAGGCCGAATGAAAAACTGTTTTTT.

This clone was seen only a few times. V gene TRBV29-1 combines with J gene TRBJ2-3, with 10 positions matching TRBD2. J was trimmed by 2 bases and V by 5 bases; bases with no gene match: 1. This CDR3 spans 13 amino acids. Germline CDR1 and CDR2: SQVTM and ANQGSEA. The CDR3 sequence: CSVTSGDTDTQYF. The CDR3 DNA follows: TGCAGCGTTACTAGCGGGGACACAGATACGCAGTATTTT.

This sequence joins TRBV7-2 and TRBJ1-4; D is possibly TRBD1 (5 bases). Germline V gene lookup returns CDR1 SGHTA and CDR2 FQGNSA. Trimming left V 1 base short and J 0 bases short, with 12 bases between. This CDR3 is 17 amino acids long. CDR3 coding DNA: TGTGCCAGCAGCTTAGAGTACAGGACATCAACTAATGAAAAACTGTTTTTT. Protein: CASSLEYRTSTNEKLFF. Supplemented by reference TRBV7-2 and TRBJ1-4, the full variable domain reads GAGVSQSPSNKVTEKGKDVELRCDPISGHTALYWYRQSLGQGLEFLIYFQGNSAPDKSGLPSDRFSAERTGGSVSTLTIQRTQQEDSAVYLCASSLEYRTSTNEKLFFGSGTQLSVL.

The chain links TRBV7-3 to TRBJ1-1; no clear D. Germline values: CDR1 SGHTA, CDR2 FQGTGA. CDR3 length equals 13 residues. The ends were cut back, 1 base at V and 4 bases at J, with 7 bases in the middle. For the CDR3, the DNA is TGTGCCAGCAGCTTAAGGGTCGGCACTGAAGCTTTCTTT. Translated, it gives CASSLRVGTEAFF. Combining the CDR3 with reference TRBV7-3 and TRBJ1-1 gives the whole variable domain GAGVSQTPSNKVTEKGKYVELRCDPISGHTALYWYRQSLGQGPEFLIYFQGTGAADDSGLPNDRFFAVRPEGSVSTLKIQRTERGDSAVYLCASSLRVGTEAFFGQGTRLTVV.

V gene TRBV5-1 combines with J gene TRBJ2-5; D call uncertain. Looked up from germline, CDR1 is SGHRS and CDR2 is YFSETQ. V was clipped by 1 base and J by 4 bases, with 8 bases between them. The CDR3 is 13 residues long. The CDR3 region is CASSLLGGETQYF. The CDR3, as DNA: TGCGCCAGCAGCTTGCTGGGCGGAGAGACCCAGTACTTC.

This rearrangement joins TRBV5-6 to TRBJ1-5; TRBD1 might be the D (6 bases). CDR3 length: 17 residues. Germline V CDR1 and CDR2: SGHDT, YYEEEE. Between the trimmed V and J ends, which lost 2 bases and 0 bases, there was a span of 15 bases. CDR3 DNA: TGTGCCAGCAGCTTCGGGGGGCTGATGTATAGCAATCAGCCCCAGCATTTT. Protein product: CASSFGGLMYSNQPQHF.

This clone has only a few counts. As DNA, the CDR3 is TGTGCCTGGAGCCCCTACACCGGGGAGCTGTTTTTT. Translated: CAWSPYTGELFF. V is TRBV30 and J is TRBJ2-2; D remains unclear. Trimming left V 3 bases short and J 3 bases short, with 5 bases between. Germline CDR1 and CDR2: GTSNPN and SVGIG (reference sequence). The CDR3 extends over 12 amino acids.

The CDR3 nucleotides are TGTGCCAGCAGCTTAGGGGTGGGGCGTTTCCAAGAGACCCAGTACTTC. It specifies CASSLGVGRFQETQYF. The J gene is TRBJ2-5, the V gene TRBV7-2, with a weak D call TRBD1 (5 bases). This CDR3 has 16 residues. Germline values: CDR1 SGHTA, CDR2 FQGNSA. V was trimmed by 1 base and J by 1 base, leaving 13 bases between them.

This CDR3 reads CASSFGETNEQFF. The CDR3, as DNA: TGTGCCAGCAGCTTTGGGGAGACCAATGAGCAGTTCTTC. The chain uses TRBV7-8 and TRBJ2-1; possible D gene TRBD2, 5 bases. The CDR3 extends over 13 amino acids. Trimming removed 3 bases from V and 6 bases from J, with 9 bases in between. Germline V gene lookup returns CDR1 SGHVS and CDR2 FQNEAQ.

V and J are TRBV4-1 and TRBJ1-6; 7 bases map to TRBD1. This CDR3 comprises 16 residues. V was clipped by 1 base and J by 7 bases; unmatched bases: 7. Germline V gives CDR1 MGHRA, CDR2 YSYEKL. CDR3 nucleotides: TGCGCCAGCAGCCAAGGGAGGAGGGGGCTAAATTCACCCCTCCACTTT. Encoded protein: CASSQGRRGLNSPLHF.

The gene calls are TRBV27 and TRBJ2-3, with 7 positions matching TRBD2. The CDR3 consists of 14 residues. Germline CDR1 is MNHEY and CDR2 is SMNVEV (reference sequence). Trimming cost V 6 bases and J 0 bases; bases outside gene matches: 3. The CDR3: CASRRGISTDTQYF. In nucleotides, the CDR3 is TGTGCCAGCAGGCGGGGGATTAGCACAGATACGCAGTATTTT.

This clone was picked up a small number of times. This chain joins TRBV5-1 and TRBJ2-1, with 7 bases identical to TRBD2. From germline, CDR1 is SGHRS and CDR2 YFSETQ. The V gene end was trimmed by 5 bases and the J gene end by 7 bases; junction bases not matched to a gene: 9. CDR3 length: 14 residues. CDR3: CASRPGTTPNEQFF. Here the CDR3 DNA reads TGCGCCAGCAGGCCCGGGACTACCCCGAATGAGCAGTTCTTC.

This clone was detected only a few times. The rearrangement uses TRBV18 and TRBJ1-2; TRBD1 might be the D (5 bases). Trimming stripped 3 bases from V and 6 bases from J, with 11 bases between. The V gene's germline CDR1 is KGHSH and CDR2 LQKENI. This CDR3 is 13 amino acids long. CDR3 sequence (DNA): TGTGCCAGCTCACCGGACGGGGGAGATGGCTACACCTTC. Translating it yields CASSPDGGDGYTF.

The chain is built from TRBV7-2 and TRBJ1-1; D is undetermined. CDR3 length equals 14 residues. Germline CDR1 is SGHTA and CDR2 is FQGNSA. The V gene lost 6 bases and the J gene lost 5 bases, with 16 bases spanning the gap. The CDR3 DNA reads as TGTGCCAGCAGTCCTGGGGTATCATGGACTGAAGCTTTCTTT. This codes for CASSPGVSWTEAFF.